This TCR beta chain was recovered during a study of CD8+CD57+ T cells in acquired aplastic anemia. Study context: Sorted CD4+ and CD8+ cells yielded DNA averaging around 3 ug. Mean read depth for CD4+ cells from healthy donors was roughly 11 million. Findings of the study overall: Patients and controls shared some 30 CD8+ CDR3 sequences, highly expressed in patients. Statistical testing detected no significant gap in CD8+ Simpson's diversity between patients and controls.

It was genomic DNA that served as the template for profiling TCR beta VDJ and CDR3. From the reads, TCRdb called clonotypes with MiXCR, one entry per CDR3 protein. The data contain about 130,000 distinct CDR3 sequences, 48% of them singletons. The V gene lost 8 bases and the J gene lost 10 bases, with 24 bases spanning the gap. CDR3 length: 14 amino acids. The germline CDR1 and CDR2 sequences are DFQATT and SNEGSKA (reference sequence). This clonotype has only a few counts. Its antigen remains unknown. This clone may be a read error of a much larger clone one base away. In this CDR3 the conserved last residue, phenylalanine or tryptophan, is missing, so a read error is likely.

The receptor was isolated from a human donor in good health, serving as a control. The chain links TRBV20-1 to TRBJ2-1; D call uncertain. Sequencing used sorted CD4+, CD8+, or CD8+CD57+ T cells (not recorded which) from PBMCs. The CDR3 DNA follows: TGCAGTCTCCCTCTCGGAAACTATGGCCGAGAGCAGTTCTCC. Amino acid sequence: CSLPLGNYGREQFS.